The rows below give T cell receptor beta chains drawn from one sample of a study of blood T cell repertoires in COVID-19. TCRdb's copy holds only in-frame clones and misses some; the assay was immunoSEQ multiplex PCR. Here the sample spans about 170,000 clones, over 75% being singletons. Sequencing was done on a sample of PBMCs or T cells enriched from blood (not recorded which). The receptors stem from a woman aged 45-59 years who had recovered from COVID-19. Both conserved end residues are part of each CDR3. The D gene is left open where the match is weak. For some rows the clone size is stated as once, few or many, or as a class when expanded; others skip it.

CDR3 DNA: TGTGCCAGCAGTTACCGACTAGCGGGAGGAAGCTACAATGAGCAGTTCTTC
CDR3 protein: CASSYRLAGGSYNEQFF
V gene: TRBV6-2/TRBV6-3
D gene: TRBD2
J gene: TRBJ2-1
CDR3 length: 17
clone size: .

CDR3 DNA: TGTGCCACCAGTGGAGCTAGCGGGAGGGCTGAGCAGTTCTTC
CDR3 protein: CATSGASGRAEQFF
V gene: TRBV24-1
D gene: TRBD2
J gene: TRBJ2-1
CDR3 length: 14
clone size: .

CDR3 DNA: TGTGCCAGCAGCCTTATAGCGGGAGTACTCAATGAGCAGTTCTTC
CDR3 protein: CASSLIAGVLNEQFF
V gene: TRBV7-8
D gene: TRBD2
J gene: TRBJ2-1
CDR3 length: 15
clone size: .

CDR3 DNA: TGTGCCAGCTCCTTTTCTAAGCCACTTGCGCCCCAGCATTTT
CDR3 protein: CASSFSKPLAPQHF
V gene: TRBV27
D gene: .
J gene: TRBJ1-5
CDR3 length: 14
clone size: .

CDR3 DNA: TGTGCCAGCAGTTTTCCAGGACTTCCCTACAATGAGCAGTTCTTC
CDR3 protein: CASSFPGLPYNEQFF
V gene: TRBV28
D gene: .
J gene: TRBJ2-1
CDR3 length: 15
clone size: .

CDR3 DNA: TGTGCCAGCAGTTGGACAGTTAAAGACGGCTACACCTTC
CDR3 protein: CASSWTVKDGYTF
V gene: TRBV2
D gene: .
J gene: TRBJ1-2
CDR3 length: 13
clone size: .

CDR3 DNA: TGTGCCAGCAGCTTCCTGACAGGGCCTAATTCACCCCTCCACTTT
CDR3 protein: CASSFLTGPNSPLHF
V gene: TRBV5-6
D gene: TRBD1
J gene: TRBJ1-6
CDR3 length: 15
clone size: .

CDR3 DNA: TGTGCCAGCAGTTGGCTAGCGGAAGACAATGAGCAGTTCTTC
CDR3 protein: CASSWLAEDNEQFF
V gene: TRBV6-5
D gene: TRBD2
J gene: TRBJ2-1
CDR3 length: 14
clone size: .

CDR3 DNA: TGTGCCAGCAGTTTATATTTTAGCGGCAGATCCTACAATGAGCAGTTCTTC
CDR3 protein: CASSLYFSGRSYNEQFF
V gene: TRBV27
D gene: .
J gene: TRBJ2-1
CDR3 length: 17
clone size: .

CDR3 DNA: TGTGCCAGCAGTGAAGGGTCGGCAGGGTATGATGAGCAGTTCTTC
CDR3 protein: CASSEGSAGYDEQFF
V gene: TRBV6-1
D gene: .
J gene: TRBJ2-1
CDR3 length: 15
clone size: .

CDR3 DNA: TGTGCCATCAGTGCCACAGTCAACCCGTACCTATGGGGCGGCGACAGGGCCGGGGAGCTGTTTTTT
CDR3 protein: CAISATVNPYLWGGDRAGELFF
V gene: TRBV10-3
D gene: TRBD1
J gene: TRBJ2-2
CDR3 length: 22
clone size: once

CDR3 DNA: TGTGCCAGCAGTTTAATAACAGGGTCCATATATTTT
CDR3 protein: CASSLITGSIYF
V gene: TRBV28
D gene: .
J gene: TRBJ1-3
CDR3 length: 12
clone size: .

CDR3 DNA: TGTGCCAGCAAGCGGGAGGGCGACGAGCAGTACTTC
CDR3 protein: CASKREGDEQYF
V gene: TRBV2
D gene: TRBD2
J gene: TRBJ2-7
CDR3 length: 12
clone size: .

CDR3 DNA: TGTGCCAGCAGTGCCCAGTCCCCCCACTACGAGCAGTACTTC
CDR3 protein: CASSAQSPHYEQYF
V gene: TRBV28
D gene: .
J gene: TRBJ2-7
CDR3 length: 14
clone size: once

CDR3 DNA: TGTGCCAGCAGCGGGGACAGGATGATCCAAGAGACCCAGTACTTC
CDR3 protein: CASSGDRMIQETQYF
V gene: TRBV2
D gene: TRBD1
J gene: TRBJ2-5
CDR3 length: 15
clone size: once

CDR3 DNA: TGTGCCAGCAGCTTGGGATCTAGCGGGAGAAGCAATGAGCAGTTCTTC
CDR3 protein: CASSLGSSGRSNEQFF
V gene: TRBV5-6
D gene: TRBD2
J gene: TRBJ2-1
CDR3 length: 16
clone size: .

CDR3 DNA: TGTGCCAGCAGCTTAGGCGAAAGATCGCTCCAGTTCTTC
CDR3 protein: CASSLGERSLQFF
V gene: TRBV11-2
D gene: .
J gene: TRBJ2-1
CDR3 length: 13
clone size: .

CDR3 DNA: TGTGCCAGCAGCCTATCGACAGGGGGCGTCGAGCAGTACTTC
CDR3 protein: CASSLSTGGVEQYF
V gene: TRBV7-2
D gene: TRBD1
J gene: TRBJ2-7
CDR3 length: 14
clone size: .

CDR3 DNA: TGTGCCATCAGTGCCGTCGCGGGGACGGGAGAATACGAGCAGTACTTC
CDR3 protein: CAISAVAGTGEYEQYF
V gene: TRBV10-3
D gene: .
J gene: TRBJ2-7
CDR3 length: 16
clone size: .

CDR3 DNA: TGTGCCAGTAGTATTGAGGCCCAGAAGAACACTGAAGCTTTCTTT
CDR3 protein: CASSIEAQKNTEAFF
V gene: TRBV19
D gene: .
J gene: TRBJ1-1
CDR3 length: 15
clone size: .

CDR3 DNA: TGTGCCAGCAGGACACAGGATCAGCCCCAGCATTTT
CDR3 protein: CASRTQDQPQHF
V gene: TRBV6-5
D gene: .
J gene: TRBJ1-5
CDR3 length: 12
clone size: .

CDR3 DNA: TGTGCCAGCAGCTTGGAATCCCAGGGGCGGTACTTC
CDR3 protein: CASSLESQGRYF
V gene: TRBV5-5
D gene: .
J gene: TRBJ2-7
CDR3 length: 12
clone size: once

CDR3 DNA: TGTGCCAGTAGTGGTGACAGGAACAGAGCTTTCTTT
CDR3 protein: CASSGDRNRAFF
V gene: TRBV19
D gene: .
J gene: TRBJ1-1
CDR3 length: 12
clone size: .

CDR3 DNA: TGTGCCAGCAGCTTAATAAGTGGGGCCACCGGGGAGCTGTTTTTT
CDR3 protein: CASSLISGATGELFF
V gene: TRBV7-2
D gene: .
J gene: TRBJ2-2
CDR3 length: 15
clone size: .

CDR3 DNA: TGTGCCAGCAGCACTCGACAGGGTAGAATTGATAGCAATCAGCCCCAGCATTTT
CDR3 protein: CASSTRQGRIDSNQPQHF
V gene: TRBV21-1
D gene: .
J gene: TRBJ1-5
CDR3 length: 18
clone size: .

CDR3 DNA: TGCAGCGGAGGAGGGGGGGAGAGGGGTGAGCAGTTCTTC
CDR3 protein: CSGGGGERGEQFF
V gene: TRBV29-1
D gene: .
J gene: TRBJ2-1
CDR3 length: 13
clone size: .

CDR3 DNA: TGTGCCAGCCGGAAACAGGGACGAAACACCATATATTTT
CDR3 protein: CASRKQGRNTIYF
V gene: TRBV27
D gene: .
J gene: TRBJ1-3
CDR3 length: 13
clone size: .

CDR3 DNA: TGTGCCAGCAGTTTATTAGCGGGGGCCTACGGTGAGCAGTTCTTC
CDR3 protein: CASSLLAGAYGEQFF
V gene: TRBV6-5
D gene: TRBD2
J gene: TRBJ2-1
CDR3 length: 15
clone size: few

CDR3 DNA: TGTGCCAGCAGTGTGGGGGGGGGCACACTCTACGAGCAGTACTTC
CDR3 protein: CASSVGGGTLYEQYF
V gene: TRBV2
D gene: .
J gene: TRBJ2-7
CDR3 length: 15
clone size: .

CDR3 DNA: TGCGCCAGCAGCTTGTCGGGACAGAACCTCAATGAGCAGTTCTTC
CDR3 protein: CASSLSGQNLNEQFF
V gene: TRBV5-1
D gene: TRBD1
J gene: TRBJ2-1
CDR3 length: 15
clone size: .

CDR3 DNA: TGCAGCGTCTCACAGGGGGACACTGAAGCTTTCTTT
CDR3 protein: CSVSQGDTEAFF
V gene: TRBV29-1
D gene: TRBD1
J gene: TRBJ1-1
CDR3 length: 12
clone size: .

CDR3 DNA: TGTGCCAGCAGCCAGACGCGGCGACTAGCGGGAGGGCCGGTCCACCGAGCTACCCAGTACTTC
CDR3 protein: CASSQTRRLAGGPVHRATQYF
V gene: TRBV7-6
D gene: TRBD2
J gene: TRBJ2-5
CDR3 length: 21
clone size: few

CDR3 DNA: TGTGCCAGCTCACCACTTCCTAAAACAGGGGGTGGATCACCCCTCCACTTT
CDR3 protein: CASSPLPKTGGGSPLHF
V gene: TRBV18
D gene: TRBD1
J gene: TRBJ1-6
CDR3 length: 17
clone size: .

CDR3 DNA: TGTGCCAGCAGTTCAGGGCAGACCAACACCGGGGAGCTGTTTTTT
CDR3 protein: CASSSGQTNTGELFF
V gene: TRBV6-5
D gene: .
J gene: TRBJ2-2
CDR3 length: 15
clone size: .

CDR3 DNA: TGCAGCGTTGATAAGGTGGCGGGGGGAGGAGAGCAGTACTTC
CDR3 protein: CSVDKVAGGGEQYF
V gene: TRBV29-1
D gene: TRBD2
J gene: TRBJ2-7
CDR3 length: 14
clone size: .

CDR3 DNA: TGCGCCAGCAGCTCAGGGGGGACCTACGAGCAGTACTTC
CDR3 protein: CASSSGGTYEQYF
V gene: TRBV5-1
D gene: .
J gene: TRBJ2-7
CDR3 length: 13
clone size: .

CDR3 DNA: TGTGCCAGCTCACCACCGGGCGGGAGTGATATCTACGAGCAGTACTTC
CDR3 protein: CASSPPGGSDIYEQYF
V gene: TRBV18
D gene: TRBD2
J gene: TRBJ2-7
CDR3 length: 16
clone size: .

CDR3 DNA: TGTGCCAGCGGGAGGGGAGGGAACGAGCAGTACTTC
CDR3 protein: CASGRGGNEQYF
V gene: TRBV27
D gene: TRBD2
J gene: TRBJ2-7
CDR3 length: 12
clone size: .

CDR3 DNA: TGTGCCAGCAGTGGACAGCGAAAGACAGATACGCAGTATTTT
CDR3 protein: CASSGQRKTDTQYF
V gene: TRBV28
D gene: .
J gene: TRBJ2-3
CDR3 length: 14
clone size: .

CDR3 DNA: TGTGCCAGCGTACGTTGGGCGAACACTGAAGCTTTCTTT
CDR3 protein: CASVRWANTEAFF
V gene: TRBV2
D gene: .
J gene: TRBJ1-1
CDR3 length: 13
clone size: .

CDR3 DNA: TGTGCCAGCAGTGAGGCCCCGGGAAACACCATATATTTT
CDR3 protein: CASSEAPGNTIYF
V gene: TRBV2
D gene: .
J gene: TRBJ1-3
CDR3 length: 13
clone size: few

CDR3 DNA: TGTGCCAGCAGCCCAGGGACTAGCGGGAGAGGCGAGCAGTTCTTC
CDR3 protein: CASSPGTSGRGEQFF
V gene: TRBV5-4
D gene: TRBD2
J gene: TRBJ2-1
CDR3 length: 15
clone size: .

CDR3 DNA: TGCGCCAGCAGCTTCCTTAATTCACCCCTCCACTTT
CDR3 protein: CASSFLNSPLHF
V gene: TRBV5-1
D gene: .
J gene: TRBJ1-6
CDR3 length: 12
clone size: once

CDR3 DNA: TGTGCCACCAGTGATTTCGCGGGAGGATACAATGAGCAGTTCTTC
CDR3 protein: CATSDFAGGYNEQFF
V gene: TRBV24-1
D gene: TRBD2
J gene: TRBJ2-1
CDR3 length: 15
clone size: .

CDR3 DNA: TGTGCCAGCCGTGGTGGGGCCACAGATACGCAGTATTTT
CDR3 protein: CASRGGATDTQYF
V gene: TRBV12-3/TRBV12-4
D gene: .
J gene: TRBJ2-3
CDR3 length: 13
clone size: .

CDR3 DNA: TGTGCCAGCCAGGGACAGAATAATTCACCCCTCCACTTT
CDR3 protein: CASQGQNNSPLHF
V gene: TRBV25-1
D gene: TRBD1
J gene: TRBJ1-6
CDR3 length: 13
clone size: .

CDR3 DNA: TGTGCCAGCAGCCTTCTTAGTACGCCGTTCTTC
CDR3 protein: CASSLLSTPFF
V gene: TRBV7-9
D gene: .
J gene: TRBJ2-1
CDR3 length: 11
clone size: .

CDR3 DNA: TGTGCCAGCAGCTTAGGTGGGACAGGGCGGTTGAGCTACACCTTC
CDR3 protein: CASSLGGTGRLSYTF
V gene: TRBV7-2
D gene: TRBD1
J gene: TRBJ1-2
CDR3 length: 15
clone size: .

CDR3 DNA: TGTGCCAGCTCACCACCCAGCGGGAGGGACAATGAGCAGTTCTTC
CDR3 protein: CASSPPSGRDNEQFF
V gene: TRBV18
D gene: TRBD2
J gene: TRBJ2-1
CDR3 length: 15
clone size: few

CDR3 DNA: TGTGCCAGCAGTGTAGTGGACAGACCGAACACTGAAGCTTTCTTT
CDR3 protein: CASSVVDRPNTEAFF
V gene: TRBV2
D gene: .
J gene: TRBJ1-1
CDR3 length: 15
clone size: .

CDR3 DNA: TGTGCCAGCCAGCGGGTAGCCGAAACCTACGAGCAGTACTTC
CDR3 protein: CASQRVAETYEQYF
V gene: TRBV6-5
D gene: .
J gene: TRBJ2-7
CDR3 length: 14
clone size: .

CDR3 DNA: TGTGCCAGCAGGGCAGACGGAGGGGTAGGAAAACTGTTTTTT
CDR3 protein: CASRADGGVGKLFF
V gene: TRBV6-5
D gene: .
J gene: TRBJ1-4
CDR3 length: 14
clone size: .

CDR3 DNA: TGTGCCAGCAGCTTAGGACAGGGGGACACTGAAGCTTTCTTT
CDR3 protein: CASSLGQGDTEAFF
V gene: TRBV7-8
D gene: TRBD1
J gene: TRBJ1-1
CDR3 length: 14
clone size: .

CDR3 DNA: TGTGCCAGCAGTTTAGGGACAGGGGTCACCGGGGAGCTGTTTTTT
CDR3 protein: CASSLGTGVTGELFF
V gene: TRBV28
D gene: TRBD1
J gene: TRBJ2-2
CDR3 length: 15
clone size: .

CDR3 DNA: TGTGCCAGCAGCTTAATCGCGGGTACTTACAATGAGCAGTTCTTC
CDR3 protein: CASSLIAGTYNEQFF
V gene: TRBV7-3
D gene: .
J gene: TRBJ2-1
CDR3 length: 15
clone size: .

CDR3 DNA: TGTGCCACCAGCAGGGGGACAGGGGCTCAGCCCCAGCATTTT
CDR3 protein: CATSRGTGAQPQHF
V gene: TRBV15
D gene: TRBD1
J gene: TRBJ1-5
CDR3 length: 14
clone size: .

CDR3 DNA: TGTGCCAGCAGCTTAGATCAGGCCACAGATACGCAGTATTTT
CDR3 protein: CASSLDQATDTQYF
V gene: TRBV11-2
D gene: .
J gene: TRBJ2-3
CDR3 length: 14
clone size: .

CDR3 DNA: TGTGCCAGCAGTGAAAACCGACAGGGGGCATTGGGCTACACCTTC
CDR3 protein: CASSENRQGALGYTF
V gene: TRBV2
D gene: TRBD1
J gene: TRBJ1-2
CDR3 length: 15
clone size: .

CDR3 DNA: TGTGCCAGCAGCTTAGGGACAGTACGCGGCTACACCTTC
CDR3 protein: CASSLGTVRGYTF
V gene: TRBV7-8
D gene: .
J gene: TRBJ1-2
CDR3 length: 13
clone size: .

CDR3 DNA: TGTGCCAGCAAGTTTGGGAGGGGTGATGAGCAGTTCTTC
CDR3 protein: CASKFGRGDEQFF
V gene: TRBV27
D gene: TRBD2
J gene: TRBJ2-1
CDR3 length: 13
clone size: once